The 14 T cell receptor beta chains listed next were all sequenced from one sample in a study of CD8 T cells in ankylosing spondylitis. Each CDR3 protein gets one entry after TCRdb re-called the 5' RACE reads with MiXCR. Found here are some 200,000 distinct CDR3 sequences, 18% of them singletons; the top ten hold approximately 4.3%. Material: blood, either unsorted or a sorted T cell fraction (not recorded which). These TCRs come from a male donor aged 5 to 30 with ankylosing spondylitis or in good health (not recorded which).

This clonotype was recorded many times. The chain has TRBV20-1 and TRBJ2-7, with 9 positions matching TRBD2. The CDR3 covers 14 residues. CDR1 and CDR2 from the germline V gene are DFQATT and SNEGSKA (reference sequence). Trimming took 3 bases from V and 1 from J; bases not matched to a gene: 4. CDR3 DNA sequence: TGCAGTGCTAGCCGGCGGGGGGGGTCCTACGAGCAGTACTTC. This encodes CSASRRGGSYEQYF.

This clonotype was counted ten times or more. The chain carries TRBV30 and TRBJ1-1; no clear D. This CDR3 is 13 amino acids long. Between the trimmed V and J ends, which lost 0 bases and 2 bases, there was a span of 7 bases. Per germline, CDR1 GTSNPN and CDR2 SVGIG (reference sequence). The chain's CDR3 is CAWSVRINTEAFF. CDR3 DNA: TGTGCCTGGAGTGTGAGGATTAACACTGAAGCTTTCTTT.

This clonotype was counted many times. The rearrangement links TRBV20-1 to TRBJ2-4, with D unresolved. The germline V and J ends were trimmed by 6 bases and 2 bases, with 17 bases remaining between them. Germline loops: CDR1 DFQATT, CDR2 SNEGSKA (reference sequence). This CDR3 has 15 residues. The CDR3 is CSATGPQTTKNIQYF. As DNA, the CDR3 is TGCAGTGCCACCGGGCCCCAAACGACCAAAAACATTCAGTACTTC.

The sample holds many counts of this clonotype. V gene TRBV11-2 combines with J gene TRBJ2-1, with a tentative D call TRBD1 (6 bases). Germline CDR1 reads SGHAT; CDR2 reads FQNNGV. The CDR3 contains 16 residues. V lost 1 base, J lost 5 bases, and 15 bases lay in between. CDR3 amino acids: CASSLVWAGANNEQFF. The CDR3, as DNA: TGTGCCAGCAGCTTAGTTTGGGCAGGGGCGAACAATGAGCAGTTCTTC.

This clonotype was seen ten or more times. The V gene is TRBV11-1, the J gene TRBJ2-1, with 8 bases matching TRBD2. With V trimmed by 3 bases and J by 0 bases, 4 bases remained unmatched. In germline, CDR1 is SGHAT, CDR2 FQDESV (reference sequence). The length of the CDR3 is 16 residues. In DNA form, the CDR3 reads TGTGCCAGCAGCTTGGGAACTAGCGGCTCCTACAATGAGCAGTTCTTC. Translating gives CASSLGTSGSYNEQFF. Combining the CDR3 with reference TRBV11-1 and TRBJ2-1 gives the whole variable domain EAEVAQSPRYKITEKSQAVAFWCDPISGHATLYWYRQILGQGPELLVQFQDESVVDDSQLPKDRFSAERLKGVDSTLKIQPAELGDSAMYLCASSLGTSGSYNEQFFGPGTRLTVL.

This clonotype was counted many times. The CDR3 protein is CASSLQGAAFF. The CDR3 DNA reads as TGTGCCAGCTCATTACAGGGGGCGGCTTTCTTT. V and J are TRBV6-5 and TRBJ1-1; 9 nucleotides agree with TRBD1. Unmatched junction bases numbered 6, after V lost 8 bases and J lost 11 bases. CDR1 and CDR2 from the germline V gene are MNHEY and SVGAGI. CDR3 size: 11 residues.

In its sample, this clonotype was seen many times. The chain has TRBV27 and TRBJ2-7; 8 nucleotides match TRBD1. CDR1 and CDR2 (germline): MNHEY, SMNVEV (reference sequence). Unmatched junction bases numbered 6, after V lost 5 bases and J lost 0 bases. This CDR3 region has 15 residues. CDR3 DNA sequence: TGTGCCAGCAGTAGAAAGACAGGGGCCTCCTACGAGCAGTACGTC. Translated: CASSRKTGASYEQYV.

J is TRBJ2-4 and V is TRBV6-5, with D maybe TRBD2 (5 bases). The CDR3 loop spans 18 amino acids. The germline V gene has CDR1 MNHEY and CDR2 SVGAGI. Trimming pared 0 bases from V and 0 bases from J, leaving 15 bases between. In DNA, the CDR3 is TGTGCCAGCAGTTACTCGATATCAGCGGCACTAGCCAAAAACATTCAGTACTTC. Translated: CASSYSISAALAKNIQYF.

V and J are TRBV5-1 and TRBJ2-1, with D tentatively TRBD1 or TRBD2 (5 bases each). V lost 4 bases and J lost 0, with 11 bases in between. The CDR3 spans 15 residues. Germline V gene sequence: CDR1 SGHRS, CDR2 YFSETQ. In nucleotides, the CDR3 is TGCGCCAGCAGCGTGGGACCCCGCTCCTACAATGAGCAGTTCTTC. Translation gives CASSVGPRSYNEQFF.

This clonotype appeared many times. The chain links TRBV7-2 to TRBJ2-1, with 10 positions matching TRBD2. CDR3 length: 16 residues. V lost 2 bases and J lost 1; bases outside the gene matches: 2. CDR1 and CDR2 from the germline V gene are SGHTA and FQGNSA. The CDR3 sequence is CASSLLAGESYNEQFF. Written as DNA, the CDR3 is TGTGCCAGCAGCTTACTAGCGGGAGAGTCCTACAATGAGCAGTTCTTC.

The V gene is TRBV12-3 or TRBV12-4, the J gene TRBJ2-2; D is undetermined. This CDR3 region has 13 residues. V was clipped by 7 bases and J by 7 bases, with 13 bases between them. Here the CDR3 reads CASTPPTDGELFF. In DNA form, the CDR3 reads TGTGCCAGCACCCCTCCGACGGACGGGGAGCTGTTTTTT.

Many counts were recorded for this clonotype. The chain links TRBV7-9 to TRBJ2-7, with D possibly being TRBD1 (6 bases). Germline V gene lookup returns CDR1 SEHNR and CDR2 FQNEAQ (reference sequence). The CDR3 consists of 11 residues. The germline V and J ends were trimmed by 5 bases and 4 bases, with 6 bases remaining between them. Here the CDR3 reads CASSTGYEQYV. The CDR3 nucleotides read TGTGCCAGCAGCACAGGGTACGAGCAGTACGTC.

This clonotype was seen many times. The V call is TRBV3-1, the J call TRBJ1-4, with TRBD1 matching over 8 bases. V dropped 4 bases and J dropped 3; count of bases not matched to a gene: 7. The CDR3 sequence is 16 residues long. Per the germline V gene, CDR1 is LGHDT and CDR2 is YNNKEL (reference sequence). Here the CDR3 reads CASSRLTGGPNEKLFF. CDR3 nucleotide sequence: TGTGCCAGCAGCCGGCTTACAGGGGGTCCTAATGAAAAACTGTTTTTT.

The rearrangement joins TRBV5-1 to TRBJ2-1, with D possibly being TRBD1 or TRBD2 (6 bases each). Trimming pared 4 bases from V and 1 base from J, leaving 18 bases between. Germline V gives CDR1 SGHRS, CDR2 YFSETQ. The CDR3 has 17 residues. The CDR3 nucleotides are TGCGCCAGCAGCGGCGGACCTCAGGGGAGGTCCTACAATGAGCAGTTCTTC. Protein product: CASSGGPQGRSYNEQFF.